This T cell receptor beta chain originates from a study of T cells after yellow fever vaccination. Trimming left V 0 bases short and J 11 bases short, with 8 bases between. This CDR3 region has 12 residues. Germline CDR1 reads MNHEY; CDR2 reads SVGEGT. TCRdb re-called the 5' RACE reads through MiXCR, storing one row per CDR3 protein. Of 350,000 to 450,000 distinct CDR3 sequences detected, around 6.5% appear once; the ten largest clones hold 15%. The sequences come from PBMCs, collected 5 days after the yellow fever booster vaccination. The chain carries TRBV6-2 or TRBV6-3 and TRBJ2-1, with D uncertain. The TCR sequence derives from a man younger than 45 who received the YFV17D yellow fever vaccine. CDR3 coding DNA: TGTGCCAGCAGTTACTCTCAAGGAAAGCAGTTCTTC. It encodes CASSYSQGKQFF.